Below, 17 T cell receptor beta chains from the same sample are listed, as sequenced in a study of identical twins. Each CDR3 protein is one row after TCRdb ran MiXCR on the 5' RACE reads. The sample shows approximately 670,000 distinct CDR3 sequences, less than 7% of them seen only once. Sequencing used naive T cells sorted from blood. The receptors shown here come from a man younger than 30 in good health.

This chain uses TRBV7-9 with TRBJ1-1; no clear D gene. The CDR3 loop spans 11 amino acids. The germline CDR1 and CDR2 sequences are SEHNR and FQNEAQ (reference sequence). Trimming removed 7 bases from V and 5 bases from J, with 8 bases in between. Written as DNA, the CDR3 is TGTGCCAGCACTCCTCGTACTGAAGCTTTCTTT. Residues: CASTPRTEAFF.

This clonotype has at least ten counts. The rearrangement links TRBV4-3 to TRBJ2-7; no definite D call. V lost 0 bases and J 1 base, leaving 13 bases between the germline ends. The CDR3 contains 16 residues. The germline gives CDR1 LGHNA, CDR2 YSLEER. CDR3 protein: CASSQDRTIGSYEQYF. DNA of the CDR3: TGCGCCAGCAGCCAAGATAGGACGATAGGGTCCTACGAGCAGTACTTC.

This clonotype was counted ten times or more. The chain recombines TRBV5-1 with TRBJ2-5; D may be TRBD1 (6 bases). CDR1 and CDR2 (germline): SGHRS, YFSETQ. V was pared by 4 bases and J by 2 bases, with 15 bases between. CDR3 length equals 15 residues. The CDR3 is CASSRSRGGQETQYF. The CDR3 nucleotides are TGCGCCAGCAGCCGGTCCAGGGGCGGGCAAGAGACCCAGTACTTC.

This clonotype occurred a few times. V gene TRBV11-2 combines with J gene TRBJ2-6; TRBD2 matches at 9 bases. After removal of 4 bases from V and 0 bases from J, the junction contained 7 bases not matched to a gene. Germline assignment: CDR1 SGHAT and CDR2 FQNNGV. CDR3 size: 18 residues. As DNA, the CDR3 is TGTGCCAGCAGCTCCAATAGCGGGAGTCTCTCTGGGGCCAACGTCCTGACTTTC. Protein product: CASSSNSGSLSGANVLTF.

In this sample, this clonotype turned up a few times. V and J are TRBV5-5 and TRBJ2-7; no clear D gene. The CDR3 runs to 14 residues. The V gene's germline CDR1 is SGHKS and CDR2 YYEKEE (reference sequence). Trimming stripped 2 bases from V and 0 bases from J, with 9 bases between. The DNA for the CDR3 is TGTGCCAGCAGCTTATCAGTCCACTCCTACGAGCAGTACGTC. Amino acid sequence: CASSLSVHSYEQYV.

This clonotype occurred many times. This sequence joins TRBV20-1 and TRBJ2-1; D remains ambiguous. V gave up 3 bases and J gave up 7 bases, with 7 bases separating them. This CDR3 is built from 11 residues. Germline V CDR1 and CDR2: DFQATT, SNEGSKA (reference sequence). CDR3 DNA: TGCAGTGCTAGTTCTCTAAATGAGCAGTTCTTC. Translated: CSASSLNEQFF.

This clonotype was seen repeatedly, ten times or more. The chain couples TRBV20-1 to TRBJ2-7; TRBD1 matches 8 bases. The V segment lost 5 bases and the J segment 2 bases; nucleotides outside the gene matches: 5. The CDR3 is 13 residues long. The germline CDR1 and CDR2 sequences are DFQATT and SNEGSKA (reference sequence). CDR3 region: CSAAWTGPYEQYV. The CDR3 DNA follows: TGCAGTGCTGCCTGGACAGGGCCCTACGAGCAGTACGTC.

This chain joins TRBV20-1 and TRBJ2-1; TRBD2 aligns across 11 bases. With 2 bases clipped from V and 4 bases from J, the junction kept 13 bases outside the gene matches. The CDR3 runs 18 residues. Looked up from germline, CDR1 is DFQATT and CDR2 is SNEGSKA (reference sequence). DNA of the CDR3: TGCAGTGCTAGAAACCCGGGGACTAGCGGAGCCCCGTACAATGAGCAGTTCTTC. It codes for CSARNPGTSGAPYNEQFF.

In its sample, this clonotype was seen many times. The rearrangement uses TRBV5-1 and TRBJ2-5; no reliable D call. The V gene lost 2 bases and the J gene lost 4 bases, with 9 bases spanning the gap. The CDR3 consists of 13 residues. Looked up from germline, CDR1 is SGHRS and CDR2 is YFSETQ. CDR3 DNA: TGCGCCAGCAGCTTCGACGGGCCAGAGACCCAGTACTTC. Its translation: CASSFDGPETQYF.

This clonotype was found many times. The chain employs TRBV7-2 and TRBJ2-2; TRBD2 matches 9 bases. Germline trimming cut 5 bases from V and 6 bases from J; bases unmatched to any gene: 7. The CDR3 is 15 amino acids. Germline values: CDR1 SGHTA, CDR2 FQGNSA. CDR3 sequence: CASSPSGIGAGELFF. The CDR3 DNA follows: TGTGCCAGCAGCCCTAGCGGGATTGGAGCCGGGGAGCTGTTTTTT.

As for this clonotype: With a much larger clone just one base away, this may be a read error. The chain has TRBV20-1 and TRBJ2-5; no firm D call. CDR1 DFQATT and CDR2 SNEGSKA come from the germline V gene (reference sequence). The CDR3 is 14 residues long. This chain's CDR3 is CSARIPSKQETEYF. For the CDR3, the DNA is TGCAGTGCTAGAATTCCAAGTAAACAAGAGACCGAGTACTTC.

Ten or more counts support this clonotype. The chain has TRBV20-1 and TRBJ2-3; D may be TRBD1 (6 bases). Trimming left V 3 bases short and J 1 base short, with 8 bases between. Germline CDR1 DFQATT, CDR2 SNEGSKA (reference sequence). The CDR3 is made up of 13 amino acids. The CDR3 region is CSARWTGTDTQYF. DNA of the CDR3: TGCAGTGCTAGGTGGACAGGCACAGATACGCAGTATTTT.

This clonotype was detected ten times or more. The chain recombines TRBV7-9 with TRBJ2-3, with D perhaps matching TRBD1 (5 bases). CDR3 length: 14 residues. V lost 5 bases to trimming and J lost 5 bases, with 14 bases between them. The germline V gene has CDR1 SEHNR and CDR2 FQNEAQ (reference sequence). The CDR3 DNA reads TGTGCCAGCAGCCCGAGACAGTTACAAGATACGCAGTATTTT. Its protein is CASSPRQLQDTQYF.

This clonotype was found many times. The chain has TRBV5-1 and TRBJ1-2; D is perhaps TRBD1 (5 bases). CDR3 length: 13 residues. The V end was cut by 4 bases, the J end by 7 bases, with 14 bases between. Germline assignment: CDR1 SGHRS and CDR2 YFSETQ. The CDR3 nucleotides are TGCGCCAGCAGCCGGGGCCCAGGAAGTGGCTACACCTTC. This gives the protein CASSRGPGSGYTF.

This clonotype came up many times. The chain combines TRBV5-1 with TRBJ2-7, with 8 positions matching TRBD1. V shed 4 bases, J shed 3 bases, and the junction held 6 bases outside the gene matches. This CDR3 contains 14 residues. Germline CDR1 reads SGHRS; CDR2 reads YFSETQ. CDR3 nucleotide sequence: TGCGCCAGCAGCCTTGGACAGGGTTACTACGAGCAGTACTTC. Translating it yields CASSLGQGYYEQYF.

This clonotype occurred a few times. The gene calls are TRBV19 and TRBJ1-5; 9 nucleotides align to TRBD1. The trim removed 5 bases at V and 0 bases at J, leaving 5 bases unmatched. Germline V CDR1 and CDR2: LNHDA, SQIVND (reference sequence). The CDR3 length is 16 residues. CDR3 sequence (DNA): TGTGCCAGTAGTGGACAGGGGTCATATAGCAATCAGCCCCAGCATTTT. This gives the protein CASSGQGSYSNQPQHF.

This clonotype was seen at least ten times. The V gene is TRBV5-1, the J gene TRBJ2-2; no reliable D call. The CDR3 has 13 residues. Germline V gene lookup returns CDR1 SGHRS and CDR2 YFSETQ. V lost 0 bases to trimming and J lost 6 bases, with 6 bases between them. The CDR3: CASSLGNPGELFF. In DNA, the CDR3 is TGCGCCAGCAGCTTGGGAAACCCCGGGGAGCTGTTTTTT. The entire variable domain, with the rest obtained from reference TRBV5-1 and TRBJ2-2, is as follows: KAGVTQTPRYLIKTRGQQVTLSCSPISGHRSVSWYQQTPGQGLQFLFEYFSETQRNKGNFPGRFSGRQFSNSRSEMNVSTLELGDSALYLCASSLGNPGELFFGEGSRLTVL.